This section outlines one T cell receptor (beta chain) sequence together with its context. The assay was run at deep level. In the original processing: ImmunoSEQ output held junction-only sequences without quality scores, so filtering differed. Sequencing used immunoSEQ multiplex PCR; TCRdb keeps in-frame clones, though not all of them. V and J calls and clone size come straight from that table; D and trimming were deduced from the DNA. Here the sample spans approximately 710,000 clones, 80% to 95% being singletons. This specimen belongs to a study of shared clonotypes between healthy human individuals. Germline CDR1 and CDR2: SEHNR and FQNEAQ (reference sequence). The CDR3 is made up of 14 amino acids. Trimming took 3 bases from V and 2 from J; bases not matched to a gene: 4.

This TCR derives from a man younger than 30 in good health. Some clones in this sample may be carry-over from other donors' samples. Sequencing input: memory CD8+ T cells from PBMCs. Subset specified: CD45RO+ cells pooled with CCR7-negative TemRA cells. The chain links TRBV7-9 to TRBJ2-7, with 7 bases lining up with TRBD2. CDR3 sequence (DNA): TGTGCCAGCAGCTTCACTAGCGCCGCCTACGAGCAGTACTTC. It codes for CASSFTSAAYEQYF. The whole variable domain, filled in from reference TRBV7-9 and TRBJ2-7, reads DTGVSQNPRHKITKRGQNVTFRCDPISEHNRLYWYRQTLGQGPEFLTYFQNEAQLEKSRLLSDRFSAERPKGSFSTLEIQRTEQGDSAMYLCASSFTSAAYEQYFGPGTRLTVT.